A selection of T cell receptor beta chains follows, all from one sample in a study of blood T cell repertoires in COVID-19. Here immunoSEQ multiplex PCR was the method, and the copy in TCRdb shows in-frame clones only, minus some. This sample has about 440,000 clones, with approximately 88% found just once. Sequencing used peripheral blood. The source is a woman aged 45 to 65 with COVID-19, enrolled during active disease. CDR3s include the opening cysteine and the closing phenylalanine or tryptophan. The order of the fields is J gene, D gene, V gene, clone size, CDR3 protein, CDR3 DNA. The D gene is left open where the match is weak. For some rows the clone size is stated as once, few or many, or as a class when expanded; others skip it.

TRBJ1-5 NA TRBV24-1 NA CATAQGMQPQHF TGTGCCACCGCCCAGGGGATGCAGCCCCAGCATTTT
TRBJ1-1 NA TRBV6-1 few CASSEARVRENTEAFF TGTGCCAGCAGTGAAGCGCGGGTACGGGAGAACACTGAAGCTTTCTTT
TRBJ2-3 TRBD2 TRBV28 NA CASSLAQGGGADTQYF TGTGCCAGCAGCCTTGCCCAGGGCGGGGGGGCAGATACGCAGTATTTT
TRBJ2-7 NA TRBV11-1 NA CASSLGPPGDLYEQYF TGTGCCAGCAGCTTAGGCCCCCCAGGGGATCTCTACGAGCAGTACTTC
TRBJ2-3 TRBD1 TRBV5-1 NA CASSLAGQVVDTQYF TGCGCCAGCAGCTTGGCCGGACAGGTAGTAGATACGCAGTATTTT
TRBJ2-2 NA TRBV18 NA CASSPGTPNTGELFF TGTGCCAGCTCGCCCGGGACACCGAACACCGGGGAGCTGTTTTTT
TRBJ1-1 NA TRBV5-1 NA CASSDQTGNTEAFF TGCGCCAGCAGCGACCAGACAGGGAACACTGAAGCTTTCTTT
TRBJ2-1 NA TRBV11-2 NA CASSPTGSSYNEQFF TGTGCCAGCAGCCCTACAGGTAGCTCCTACAATGAGCAGTTCTTC
TRBJ1-2 NA TRBV7-9 NA CASSPQEQYGYTF TGTGCCAGCAGCCCCCAGGAACAATATGGCTACACCTTC
TRBJ2-1 TRBD1 TRBV6-5 NA CASRDRALYEQFF TGTGCCAGCCGGGACAGGGCTCTATACGAGCAGTTCTTC
TRBJ2-3 TRBD2 TRBV9 NA CASSVLSGATDTQYF TGTGCCAGCAGCGTTCTAAGCGGGGCGACAGATACGCAGTATTTT
TRBJ1-6 NA TRBV12-5 once CASGLPTANSPLHF TGTGCTAGTGGTTTGCCAACAGCCAATTCACCCCTCCACTTT
TRBJ1-1 NA TRBV13 NA CASSPSVLGAFF TGTGCCAGCAGCCCTTCGGTTCTAGGAGCTTTCTTT
TRBJ2-3 NA TRBV9 NA CASSSYTDTQYF TGTGCCAGCAGCTCCTACACAGATACGCAGTATTTT
TRBJ1-4 TRBD1 TRBV6-5 NA CASSSRDRDEKLFF TGTGCCAGCAGTTCCCGGGACAGGGACGAAAAACTGTTTTTT
TRBJ1-2 NA TRBV5-8 NA CASSLEQSYGYTF TGTGCCAGCAGCTTGGAACAGTCCTATGGCTACACCTTC
TRBJ2-1 TRBD2 TRBV5-1 NA CASSLAQGGYNEQFF TGCGCCAGCAGCCTCGCGCAGGGAGGGTACAATGAGCAGTTCTTC
TRBJ1-1 NA TRBV19 NA CASSIALRRDTEAFF TGTGCCAGTAGTATTGCTCTGCGGCGGGACACTGAAGCTTTCTTT
TRBJ2-1 TRBD2 TRBV5-1 NA CASSLGLAGGNEQFF TGCGCCAGCAGCTTAGGACTAGCGGGGGGGAATGAGCAGTTCTTC
TRBJ1-4 TRBD1 TRBV27 NA CASTRTGGNEKLFF TGTGCCAGCACTCGGACAGGGGGTAATGAAAAACTGTTTTTT
TRBJ2-7 NA TRBV6-6 NA CASGLTEQYF TGTGCCAGCGGCCTTACGGAGCAGTACTTC
TRBJ1-2 TRBD1 TRBV11-1 NA CASSPTGEGGYTF TGTGCCAGCAGCCCGACAGGGGAAGGTGGCTACACCTTC
TRBJ2-3 NA TRBV5-4 NA CASSLGIGSEADTQYF TGTGCCAGCAGCCTTGGGATAGGTAGCGAGGCAGATACGCAGTATTTT
TRBJ2-3 NA TRBV24-1 NA CATSDLLAGKDTQYF TGTGCCACCAGTGATTTGCTGGCAGGGAAAGATACGCAGTATTTT
TRBJ2-3 NA TRBV30 NA CARELASDTQYF TGTGCCCGGGAGTTGGCCTCAGATACGCAGTATTTT
TRBJ2-5 TRBD2 TRBV5-1 once CASGTGGGQETQYF TGCGCCAGCGGCACCGGGGGAGGGCAAGAGACCCAGTACTTC
TRBJ1-6 NA TRBV28 NA CASSFGLGGSYNSPLHF TGTGCCAGCAGTTTTGGGTTGGGGGGCTCCTATAATTCACCCCTCCACTTT
TRBJ1-1 NA TRBV12-3/TRBV12-4 NA CASTSGPRAEAFF TGTGCCAGCACTTCAGGGCCGAGAGCTGAAGCTTTCTTT
TRBJ2-7 TRBD1 TRBV29-1 NA CSVPGQGEQYF TGCAGCGTTCCGGGACAGGGAGAGCAGTACTTC
TRBJ1-2 NA TRBV30 once CAWSVGGYGYTF TGTGCCTGGAGTGTCGGGGGCTATGGCTACACCTTC
TRBJ1-6 NA TRBV30 NA CAWSVGGDNSPLHF TGTGCCTGGAGTGTTGGGGGCGATAATTCACCCCTCCACTTT
TRBJ1-4 NA TRBV2 NA CASRTANEKLFF TGTGCCAGCAGGACAGCTAATGAAAAACTGTTTTTT
TRBJ2-5 NA TRBV3-1/TRBV3-2 NA CASSQPRTAEETQYF TGTGCCAGCAGCCAGCCACGGACAGCTGAAGAGACCCAGTACTTC
TRBJ1-2 TRBD1 TRBV5-1 once CASSPQTGGDGYTF TGCGCCAGCAGCCCGCAGACAGGGGGGGATGGCTACACCTTC
TRBJ1-1 NA TRBV19 few CASSITGPRMNTEAFF TGTGCCAGTAGTATAACAGGGCCGCGCATGAACACTGAAGCTTTCTTT
TRBJ2-1 NA TRBV5-1 NA CASSLASGNYNEQFF TGCGCCAGCAGCTTGGCCTCGGGAAACTACAATGAGCAGTTCTTC
TRBJ2-1 TRBD2 TRBV20-1 NA CSASKTSGGNEQFF TGCAGTGCTAGTAAGACTAGCGGGGGGAATGAGCAGTTCTTC
TRBJ2-1 TRBD2 TRBV3-1/TRBV3-2 once CASSQTSGGAYEQFF TGTGCCAGCAGCCAGACTAGCGGGGGGGCCTATGAGCAGTTCTTC
TRBJ2-3 NA TRBV5-1 NA CASSLVGSGTDTQYF TGCGCCAGCAGCTTGGTGGGTAGCGGCACAGATACGCAGTATTTT
TRBJ1-1 TRBD1 TRBV5-1 once CASSLPGGNTEAFF TGCGCCAGCAGCTTGCCAGGGGGGAACACTGAAGCTTTCTTT
TRBJ1-5 NA TRBV28 NA CASSPTLMGGYSNQPQHF TGTGCCAGCAGTCCGACTTTAATGGGGGGATATAGCAATCAGCCCCAGCATTTT
TRBJ2-3 TRBD1 TRBV24-1 NA CATQQGAGDTQYF TGTGCCACCCAACAGGGGGCCGGAGATACGCAGTATTTT
TRBJ1-3 NA TRBV4-1 NA CASSQAGGGVLPGNTIYF TGCGCCAGCAGCCAAGCGGGGGGTGGGGTTCTCCCTGGAAACACCATATATTTT